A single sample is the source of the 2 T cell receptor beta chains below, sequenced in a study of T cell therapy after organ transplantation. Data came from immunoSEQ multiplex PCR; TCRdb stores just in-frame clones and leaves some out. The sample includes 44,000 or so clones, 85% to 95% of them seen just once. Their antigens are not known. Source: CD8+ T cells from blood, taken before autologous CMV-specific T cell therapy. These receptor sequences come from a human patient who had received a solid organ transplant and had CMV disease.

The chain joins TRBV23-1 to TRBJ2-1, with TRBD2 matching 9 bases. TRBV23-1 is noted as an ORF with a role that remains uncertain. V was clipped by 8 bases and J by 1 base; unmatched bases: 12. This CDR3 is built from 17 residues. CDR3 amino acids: CASLHGAGGPSYNEQFF. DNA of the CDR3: TGCGCCAGCCTACACGGTGCGGGGGGGCCGTCCTACAATGAGCAGTTCTTC.

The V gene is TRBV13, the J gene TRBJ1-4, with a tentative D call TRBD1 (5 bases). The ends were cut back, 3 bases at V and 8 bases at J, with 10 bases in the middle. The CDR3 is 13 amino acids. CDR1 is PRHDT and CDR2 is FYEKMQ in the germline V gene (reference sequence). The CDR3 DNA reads TGTGCCAGCAGCTTCGTAGGGGAGGAAAAACTGTTTTTT. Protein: CASSFVGEEKLFF.